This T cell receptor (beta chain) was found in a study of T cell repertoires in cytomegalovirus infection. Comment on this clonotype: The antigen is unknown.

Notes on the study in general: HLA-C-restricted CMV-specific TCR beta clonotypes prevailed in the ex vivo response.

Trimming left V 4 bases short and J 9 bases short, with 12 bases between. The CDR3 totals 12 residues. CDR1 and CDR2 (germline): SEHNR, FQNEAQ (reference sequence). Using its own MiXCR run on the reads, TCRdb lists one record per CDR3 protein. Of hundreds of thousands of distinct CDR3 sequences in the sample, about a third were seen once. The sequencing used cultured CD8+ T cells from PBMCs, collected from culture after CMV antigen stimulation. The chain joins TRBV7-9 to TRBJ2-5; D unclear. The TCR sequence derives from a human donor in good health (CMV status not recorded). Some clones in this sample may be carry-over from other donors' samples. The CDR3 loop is CASSSLSRSQYF. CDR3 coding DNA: TGTGCCAGCAGCTCCCTCTCCCGATCCCAGTACTTC.